These 14 T cell receptor beta chains share one sample of origin, sequenced in a study of vaccination and CD4 T cells after COVID-19. Once obtained from cultured CD4+ T cells, the DNA was sequenced using the Oncomine TCR Beta short-read assay. TCRdb reanalysed the PCR reads using MiXCR and keeps one entry per CDR3 protein. Of about 24,000 distinct CDR3 sequences in the sample, around 60% were seen once. Their recognized antigens are unknown. As to treatment: roughly nine-day PBMC culture with coronavirus spike peptide pools or control peptides (ViraFEST assay). The sample consisted of CD4+ T cells from blood, cultured in vitro, taken after SARS-CoV-2 vaccination. All receptors derive from a human donor who received a COVID-19 vaccine.

The chain joins TRBV5-1 to TRBJ2-5, with TRBD2 matching 10 bases. V trimming: 0 bases; J trimming: 1 base; junction bases outside the gene matches: 6. Germline V gene sequence: CDR1 SGHRS, CDR2 YFSETQ. This CDR3 region has 17 residues. CDR3 DNA: TGCGCCAGCAGCTTGGCGGGGACTAGCGAACCCCAAGAGACCCAGTACTTC. This encodes CASSLAGTSEPQETQYF.

V and J are TRBV19 and TRBJ2-7; 8 bases match TRBD2. V dropped 2 bases and J dropped 5; count of bases not matched to a gene: 8. CDR1 LNHDA and CDR2 SQIVND come from the germline V gene (reference sequence). This CDR3 is built from 15 residues. This CDR3 reads CASSITGGPLDEQYF. The CDR3 region has the DNA TGTGCCAGTAGTATAACGGGGGGGCCGTTGGACGAGCAGTACTTC.

This chain uses TRBV24-1 with TRBJ1-1, with a tentative D call TRBD1 (5 bases). The length of the CDR3 is 13 residues. Germline loops: CDR1 KGHDR, CDR2 SFDVKD. Trimming stripped 8 bases from V and 3 bases from J, with 12 bases between. This chain's CDR3 is CATIGQGDTEAFF. CDR3 sequence (DNA): TGTGCCACCATCGGGCAGGGAGACACTGAAGCTTTCTTT.

The sample holds one count of this clonotype. J is TRBJ2-3 and V is TRBV20-1; 14 bases are a match to TRBD2. Germline values: CDR1 DFQATT, CDR2 SNEGSKA (reference sequence). The CDR3 runs to 15 residues. The trim removed 6 bases at V and 0 bases at J, leaving 2 bases unmatched. This chain's CDR3 is CSAGLAGGSTDTQYF. The CDR3 DNA reads TGCAGTGCCGGACTAGCGGGGGGAAGCACAGATACGCAGTATTTT.

This chain connects TRBV6-1 to TRBJ1-2, with 8 bases lining up with TRBD1. The V segment lost 7 bases and the J segment 5 bases; nucleotides outside the gene matches: 9. Germline assignment: CDR1 MNHNS and CDR2 SASEGT. This CDR3 has 14 residues. Here the CDR3 reads CASKAQGGRYGYTF. CDR3 in DNA: TGTGCCAGCAAGGCACAGGGGGGAAGATATGGCTACACCTTC.

The rearrangement uses TRBV7-2 and TRBJ2-3; D gene ambiguous. Trimming took off 7 bases at V and 5 bases at J, with 10 bases between the two ends. Germline CDR1 reads SGHTA; CDR2 reads FQGNSA. The CDR3 consists of 12 residues. The CDR3 DNA reads TGTGCCAGCACCGTTTCACAAGATACGCAGTATTTT. It codes for CASTVSQDTQYF.

The V call is TRBV20-1, the J call TRBJ2-7, with D tentatively TRBD2 (5 bases). The CDR3 length is 11 residues. The V gene's germline CDR1 is DFQATT and CDR2 SNEGSKA (reference sequence). V was clipped by 6 bases and J by 7 bases, with 13 bases between them. The CDR3, as DNA: TGCAGTGCGAACGACCGGGGAGAGCAGTACTTC. This codes for CSANDRGEQYF.

This clonotype was counted between two and nine times. The chain joins TRBV6-1 to TRBJ1-2; 9 nucleotides agree with TRBD1. The V and J ends lost 3 bases and 4 bases, in that order; junction bases with no gene match: 6. The CDR3 covers 15 residues. The V gene's germline CDR1 is MNHNS and CDR2 SASEGT. CDR3 sequence: CASSDRGQGSYGYTF. The CDR3 DNA reads TGTGCCAGCAGTGATAGGGGACAGGGATCCTATGGCTACACCTTC.

The chain combines TRBV30 with TRBJ1-6; D possibly corresponds to TRBD1 (6 bases). V lost 4 bases to trimming and J lost 7 bases, with 11 bases between them. Germline V lookup: CDR1 GTSNPN, CDR2 SVGIG (reference sequence). The CDR3 totals 13 residues. The CDR3 nucleotides are TGTGCCTGGATCGCTGGGGGCAATTCACCCCTCCACTTT. The encoded protein is CAWIAGGNSPLHF. The entire variable domain, with the rest obtained from reference TRBV30 and TRBJ1-6, is as follows: SQTIHQWPATLVQPVGSPLSLECTVEGTSNPNLYWYRQAAGRGLQLLFYSVGIGQISSEVPQNLSASRPQDRQFILSSKKLLLSDSGFYLCAWIAGGNSPLHFGNGTRLTVT.

V is TRBV5-1 and J is TRBJ1-5; no definite D call. Deletions cut 5 bases from V and 9 bases from J, with 15 bases between. The CDR3 length is 13 residues. Germline V gene sequence: CDR1 SGHRS, CDR2 YFSETQ. CDR3 sequence (DNA): TGCGCCAGCAGGTCGATAAACCCAGGGCCCCAGCATTTT. Translated, it gives CASRSINPGPQHF.

This rearrangement joins TRBV19 to TRBJ1-1; maybe TRBD1 (6 bases). This CDR3 is built from 12 residues. The V gene's germline CDR1 is LNHDA and CDR2 SQIVND (reference sequence). With 9 bases removed from V and 1 base from J, the gap between germline ends came to 9 bases. The chain's CDR3 is CASADRNTEAFF. CDR3 coding DNA: TGTGCCAGCGCGGACAGGAACACTGAAGCTTTCTTT.

This clonotype was seen a few times. The V and J genes are TRBV20-1 and TRBJ1-1; 10 bases fit TRBD1. V shed 6 bases and J 6 bases; nucleotides not matched to a gene: 16. The CDR3 consists of 16 residues. Germline assignment: CDR1 DFQATT and CDR2 SNEGSKA (reference sequence). The CDR3 coding sequence is TGCAGTGCAGCCGGGACAGGGGCCTATTGGAGCTCTGAAGCTTTCTTT. Translated: CSAAGTGAYWSSEAFF.

The chain is built from TRBV10-1 and TRBJ2-7, with a tentative D call TRBD2 (6 bases). Germline V gene lookup returns CDR1 WNHNN and CDR2 SYGVQD (reference sequence). CDR3 length equals 15 residues. The ends were cut back, 2 bases at V and 5 bases at J, with 16 bases in the middle. CDR3 loop: CASSEGDGGFDEQYF. The CDR3 DNA reads TGCGCCAGCAGTGAGGGCGATGGGGGGTTCGACGAGCAGTACTTC.

This clonotype was counted between two and nine times. The chain employs TRBV11-2 and TRBJ2-5; 11 bases agree with TRBD2. CDR1 is SGHAT and CDR2 is FQNNGV in the germline V gene. The ends lost 5 bases at V and 1 base at J; junction bases unmatched: 3. The CDR3 is 15 amino acids. The CDR3, as DNA: TGTGCCAGCAGCCCCGGGACTAGCGGCCAAGAGACCCAGTACTTC. Translated: CASSPGTSGQETQYF. Based on the CDR3 plus reference TRBV11-2 and TRBJ2-5, the full variable domain is EAGVAQSPRYKIIEKRQSVAFWCNPISGHATLYWYQQILGQGPKLLIQFQNNGVVDDSQLPKDRFSAERLKGVDSTLKIQPAKLEDSAVYLCASSPGTSGQETQYFGPGTRLLVL.